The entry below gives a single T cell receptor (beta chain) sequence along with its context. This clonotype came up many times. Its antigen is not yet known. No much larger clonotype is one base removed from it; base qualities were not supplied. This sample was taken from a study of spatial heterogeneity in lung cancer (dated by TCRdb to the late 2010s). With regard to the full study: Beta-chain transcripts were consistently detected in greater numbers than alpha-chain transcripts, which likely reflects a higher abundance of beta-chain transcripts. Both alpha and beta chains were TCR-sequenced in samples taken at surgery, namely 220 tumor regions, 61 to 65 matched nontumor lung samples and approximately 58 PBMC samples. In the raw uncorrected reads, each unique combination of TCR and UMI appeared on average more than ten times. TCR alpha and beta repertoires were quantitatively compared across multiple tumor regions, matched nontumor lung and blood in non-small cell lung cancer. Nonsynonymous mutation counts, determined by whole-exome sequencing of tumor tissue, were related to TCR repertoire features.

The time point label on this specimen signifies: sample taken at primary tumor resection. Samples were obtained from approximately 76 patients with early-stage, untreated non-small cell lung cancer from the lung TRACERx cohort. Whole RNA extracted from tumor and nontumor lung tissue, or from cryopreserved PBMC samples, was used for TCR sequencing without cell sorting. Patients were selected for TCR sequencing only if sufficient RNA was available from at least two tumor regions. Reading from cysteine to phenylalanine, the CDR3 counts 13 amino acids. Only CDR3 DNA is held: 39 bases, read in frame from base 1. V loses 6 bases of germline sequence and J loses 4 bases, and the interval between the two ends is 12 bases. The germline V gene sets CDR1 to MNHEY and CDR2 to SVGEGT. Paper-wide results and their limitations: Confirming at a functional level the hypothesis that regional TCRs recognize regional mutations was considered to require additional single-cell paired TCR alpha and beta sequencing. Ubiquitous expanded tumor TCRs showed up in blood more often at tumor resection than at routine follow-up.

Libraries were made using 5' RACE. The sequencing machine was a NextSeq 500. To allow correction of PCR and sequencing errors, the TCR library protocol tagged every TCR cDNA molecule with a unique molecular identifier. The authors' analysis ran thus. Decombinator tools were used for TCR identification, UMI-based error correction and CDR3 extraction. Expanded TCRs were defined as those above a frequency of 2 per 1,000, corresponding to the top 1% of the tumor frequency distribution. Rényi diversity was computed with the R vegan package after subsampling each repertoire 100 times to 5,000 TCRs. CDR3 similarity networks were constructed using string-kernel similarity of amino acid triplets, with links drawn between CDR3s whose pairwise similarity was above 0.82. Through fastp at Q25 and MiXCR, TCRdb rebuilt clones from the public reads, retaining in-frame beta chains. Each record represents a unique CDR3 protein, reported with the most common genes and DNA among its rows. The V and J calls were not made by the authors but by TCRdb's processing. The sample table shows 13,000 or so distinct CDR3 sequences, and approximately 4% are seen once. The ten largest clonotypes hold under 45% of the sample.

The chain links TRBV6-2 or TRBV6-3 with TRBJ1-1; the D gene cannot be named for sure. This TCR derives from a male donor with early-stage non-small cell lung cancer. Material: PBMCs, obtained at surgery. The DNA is TGTGCCAGCAGCACCGATTTGGGCACTGAAGCTTTCTTT. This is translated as CASSTDLGTEAFF.